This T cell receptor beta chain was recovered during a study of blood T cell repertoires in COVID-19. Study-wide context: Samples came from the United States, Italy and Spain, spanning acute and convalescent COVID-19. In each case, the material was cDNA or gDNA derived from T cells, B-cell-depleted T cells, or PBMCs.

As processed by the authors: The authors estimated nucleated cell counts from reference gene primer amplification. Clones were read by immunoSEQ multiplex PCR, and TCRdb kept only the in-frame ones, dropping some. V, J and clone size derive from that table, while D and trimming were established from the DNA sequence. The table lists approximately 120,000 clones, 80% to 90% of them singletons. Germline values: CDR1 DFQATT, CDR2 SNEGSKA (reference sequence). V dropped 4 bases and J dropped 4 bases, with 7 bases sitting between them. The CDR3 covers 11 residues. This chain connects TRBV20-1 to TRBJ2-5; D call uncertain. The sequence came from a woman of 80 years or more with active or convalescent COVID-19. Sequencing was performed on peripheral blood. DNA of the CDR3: TGCAGTGCTAACCTCAGAGAGACCCAGTACTTC. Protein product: CSANLRETQYF.